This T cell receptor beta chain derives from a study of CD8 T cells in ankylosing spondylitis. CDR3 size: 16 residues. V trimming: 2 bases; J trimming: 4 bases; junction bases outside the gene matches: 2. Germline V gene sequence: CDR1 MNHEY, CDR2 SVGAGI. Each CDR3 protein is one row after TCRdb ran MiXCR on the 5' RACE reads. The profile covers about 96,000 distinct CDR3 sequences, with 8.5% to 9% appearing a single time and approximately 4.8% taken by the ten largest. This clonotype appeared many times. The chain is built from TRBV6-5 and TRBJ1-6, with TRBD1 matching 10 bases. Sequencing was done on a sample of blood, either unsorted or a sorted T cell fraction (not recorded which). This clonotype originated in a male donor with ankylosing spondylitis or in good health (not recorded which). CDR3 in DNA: TGTGCCAGCAGTTACGGGGACAGGGGTTATAATTCACCCCTCCACTTT. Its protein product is CASSYGDRGYNSPLHF.